One sample yielded the 17 T cell receptor beta chains listed below, sequenced in a study of PD-L1 blockade in urothelial cancer. This sample's time point: peripheral blood 6 weeks after treatment start. Profiled with immunoSEQ multiplex PCR; TCRdb holds only in-frame clones, not every one. The sample lists over 70,000 clones, around four fifths seen once, with around 8% in the top ten. The source material was PBMCs, sampled around atezolizumab (anti-PD-L1) treatment. These receptor sequences come from a man aged 65 to 79 with urothelial cancer.

This clone was seen a handful of times. The chain carries TRBV4-3 and TRBJ2-3; TRBD2 matches 7 bases. Trimming removed 4 bases from V and 3 bases from J; junction bases left unmatched: 7. The V gene's germline CDR1 is LGHNA and CDR2 YSLEER. The CDR3 has 15 residues. The CDR3 DNA reads TGCGCCAGCAGCCTGGAACGGGGGGAAACAGATACGCAGTATTTT. This translates into CASSLERGETDTQYF.

The chain couples TRBV4-1 to TRBJ1-2; D might be TRBD1 (5 bases). The CDR3 has 15 amino acids. V gave up 5 bases and J gave up 0 bases, with 13 bases separating them. Germline V gene data show CDR1 as MGHRA and CDR2 as YSYEKL. The CDR3 loop is CASSYQDTSNYGYTF. The CDR3 nucleotides read TGCGCCAGCAGCTACCAGGACACTTCTAACTATGGCTACACCTTC.

This clone occurred once. V and J are TRBV7-9 and TRBJ1-2; the D gene is possibly TRBD1 (5 bases). This CDR3 is 14 amino acids long. V lost 6 bases and J lost 0, with 11 bases in between. The germline V gene has CDR1 SEHNR and CDR2 FQNEAQ (reference sequence). The CDR3 loop is CASSGSGSNYGYTF. In DNA, the CDR3 is TGTGCCAGCAGTGGGTCAGGGTCTAACTATGGCTACACCTTC.

This clone has only one observation. The chain is built from TRBV7-9 and TRBJ1-1, with 8 bases aligning to TRBD1. The CDR3 is made up of 15 amino acids. In germline, CDR1 is SEHNR, CDR2 FQNEAQ (reference sequence). The V segment lost 1 base and the J segment 3 bases; nucleotides outside the gene matches: 4. The CDR3 loop is CASSLGGQGYTEAFF. The CDR3 DNA follows: TGTGCCAGCAGCTTAGGTGGACAGGGATACACTGAAGCTTTCTTT.

V is TRBV6-1 and J is TRBJ1-1; D remains unclear. Germline values: CDR1 MNHNS, CDR2 SASEGT. The CDR3 consists of 14 residues. V dropped 7 bases and J dropped 3 bases, with 15 bases sitting between them. CDR3 DNA: TGTGCCAGCACCCAATCCGGGAAATACACTGAAGCTTTCTTT. Amino acids: CASTQSGKYTEAFF.

This chain uses TRBV7-3 with TRBJ2-1, with D perhaps TRBD2 (6 bases). The V gene lost 4 bases and the J gene lost 5 bases, with 18 bases spanning the gap. This CDR3 region has 16 residues. The germline CDR1 and CDR2 sequences are SGHTA and FQGTGA. CDR3 bases: TGTGCCAGCAGCTCCTCCGGGACTCATAAAAACAATGAGCAGTTCTTC. Translated: CASSSSGTHKNNEQFF.

This clone has only a few counts. Here the CDR3 reads CASMKTGVGYTF. CDR3 coding DNA: TGTGCCAGTATGAAAACAGGGGTTGGCTACACCTTC. This chain connects TRBV19 to TRBJ1-2, with 7 bases fitting TRBD1. The CDR3 sequence is 12 residues long. In germline, CDR1 is LNHDA, CDR2 SQIVND (reference sequence). Trimming at V came to 7 bases and at J to 7 bases, leaving 6 bases not matched to a gene.

The rearrangement uses TRBV15 and TRBJ1-1; TRBD1 might be the D (5 bases). From germline, CDR1 is LNHNV and CDR2 YYDKDF (reference sequence). The V and J ends lost 5 bases and 6 bases respectively, with 13 bases between them. The CDR3 has 13 residues. The CDR3 DNA follows: TGTGCCACCAGCCGAGCGTCAGGGTCTGAAGCTTTCTTT. It encodes CATSRASGSEAFF.

The CDR3 sequence: CASSLSDRETYEQYF. The CDR3 bases are TGTGCCAGCAGCCTTAGCGACAGGGAAACCTACGAGCAGTACTTC. The chain couples TRBV7-6 to TRBJ2-7; 7 bases are shared with TRBD1. V was clipped by 5 bases and J by 2 bases; unmatched bases: 9. Germline assignment: CDR1 SGHVS and CDR2 FNYEAQ. This CDR3 comprises 15 residues. Based on the CDR3 plus reference TRBV7-6 and TRBJ2-7, the full variable domain is GAGVSQSPRYKVTKRGQDVALRCDPISGHVSLYWYRQALGQGPEFLTYFNYEAQQDKSGLPNDRFSAERPEGSISTLTIQRTEQRDSAMYRCASSLSDRETYEQYFGPGTRLTVT.

The chain combines TRBV18 with TRBJ2-3; D call uncertain. V gave up 3 bases and J gave up 0 bases, with 4 bases separating them. The CDR3 covers 13 residues. From germline, CDR1 is KGHSH and CDR2 LQKENI. In DNA form, the CDR3 reads TGTGCCAGCTCACCGCTAAGCACAGATACGCAGTATTTT. It is translated as CASSPLSTDTQYF. The full variable domain, in which reference TRBV18 and TRBJ2-3 provide the parts outside the CDR3, is NAGVMQNPRHLVRRRGQEARLRCSPMKGHSHVYWYRQLPEEGLKFMVYLQKENIIDESGMPKERFSAEFPKEGPSILRIQQVVRGDSAAYFCASSPLSTDTQYFGPGTRLTVL.

The gene calls are TRBV27 and TRBJ2-7; 7 bases are a match to TRBD2. V was pared by 3 bases and J by 2 bases, with 4 bases of the junction left unmatched. The CDR3 extends over 14 amino acids. Germline values: CDR1 MNHEY, CDR2 SMNVEV (reference sequence). The CDR3: CASSLPSGTYEQYF. The CDR3 DNA follows: TGTGCCAGCAGTTTGCCTAGCGGTACCTACGAGCAGTACTTC.

The genes are TRBV12-5 and TRBJ2-1; no reliable D call. Trimming cost V 4 bases and J 8 bases, with 3 bases left between them. CDR3 length equals 10 residues. Germline CDR1 LGHNT, CDR2 FRNRAP. CDR3 nucleotides: TGTGCTAGTGGTTACTATGAGCAGTTCTTC. This translates into CASGYYEQFF.

In this sample, this clone turned up once. The chain has TRBV30 and TRBJ2-7, with 12 bases that match TRBD1. The germline V gene encodes CDR1 GTSNPN and CDR2 SVGIG (reference sequence). The CDR3 contains 16 residues. V dropped 2 bases and J dropped 5; count of bases not matched to a gene: 10. The CDR3 loop is CAWSHYRDRGQHEQYF. The DNA for the CDR3 is TGTGCCTGGAGTCACTACCGGGACAGGGGGCAACACGAGCAGTACTTC.

This clone turned up a few times. The chain employs TRBV7-3 and TRBJ1-6; D is unclear. The CDR3 contains 16 residues. Germline values: CDR1 SGHTA, CDR2 FQGTGA. The germline V and J ends were trimmed by 3 bases and 9 bases, with 18 bases remaining between them. Written as DNA, the CDR3 is TGTGCCAGCAGCTTCCTCGCGCGGGGTGATGGTTCACCCCTCCACTTT. Amino acid sequence: CASSFLARGDGSPLHF.

This sequence joins TRBV7-2 and TRBJ2-2, with D unresolved. Germline V gene data show CDR1 as SGHTA and CDR2 as FQGNSA. Trimming left V 7 bases short and J 5 bases short, with 14 bases between. CDR3 length equals 14 residues. The CDR3 is CASTDVAGTGELFF. In nucleotides, the CDR3 is TGTGCCAGCACCGACGTGGCCGGGACCGGGGAGCTGTTTTTT.

The chain recombines TRBV5-1 with TRBJ1-2; the match to TRBD1 covers 9 bases. This CDR3 contains 14 residues. Looked up from germline, CDR1 is SGHRS and CDR2 is YFSETQ. J gave up 13 bases and V 4 bases, and 14 bases lay outside the gene matches. Here the CDR3 DNA reads TGCGCCAGCAGCCCGGACAGGGGAAACTTAAGGGGCACCTTC. Its protein product is CASSPDRGNLRGTF.

V and J are TRBV5-5 and TRBJ2-5; D is possibly TRBD1 (8 bases). The CDR3 length is 15 residues. Trimming removed 4 bases at V and 4 bases at J, with 17 bases between. CDR1 and CDR2 (germline): SGHKS, YYEKEE (reference sequence). The CDR3 is CASSKSTGEGETQYF. In DNA, the CDR3 is TGTGCCAGCAGCAAATCGACAGGGGAGGGAGAGACCCAGTACTTC.